This T cell receptor beta chain appears in the sequencing data of a study of early T cells in non-severe SARS-CoV-2 infection. In its sample, this clonotype was seen many times. The protocol attached unique molecular identifiers to individual cDNA molecules. Using its own MiXCR run on the 5' RACE reads, TCRdb lists one record per CDR3 protein. The table has some 57,000 distinct CDR3 sequences, 5.5% to 6.5% seen once. The sequencing input was whole blood. The sequence was obtained from an adult who was a healthcare worker with PCR-confirmed SARS-CoV-2 infection or an uninfected control (not recorded which).

The CDR3 loop reads CSVVRYETGYNTEAFF. CDR3 nucleotide sequence: TGCAGCGTTGTAAGGTACGAGACAGGGTATAACACTGAAGCTTTCTTT. The chain is built from TRBV29-1 and TRBJ1-1, with TRBD1 matching over 7 bases. Germline values: CDR1 SQVTM, CDR2 ANQGSEA. The CDR3 is made up of 16 amino acids. J was trimmed by 2 bases and V by 4 bases; bases with no gene match: 13.